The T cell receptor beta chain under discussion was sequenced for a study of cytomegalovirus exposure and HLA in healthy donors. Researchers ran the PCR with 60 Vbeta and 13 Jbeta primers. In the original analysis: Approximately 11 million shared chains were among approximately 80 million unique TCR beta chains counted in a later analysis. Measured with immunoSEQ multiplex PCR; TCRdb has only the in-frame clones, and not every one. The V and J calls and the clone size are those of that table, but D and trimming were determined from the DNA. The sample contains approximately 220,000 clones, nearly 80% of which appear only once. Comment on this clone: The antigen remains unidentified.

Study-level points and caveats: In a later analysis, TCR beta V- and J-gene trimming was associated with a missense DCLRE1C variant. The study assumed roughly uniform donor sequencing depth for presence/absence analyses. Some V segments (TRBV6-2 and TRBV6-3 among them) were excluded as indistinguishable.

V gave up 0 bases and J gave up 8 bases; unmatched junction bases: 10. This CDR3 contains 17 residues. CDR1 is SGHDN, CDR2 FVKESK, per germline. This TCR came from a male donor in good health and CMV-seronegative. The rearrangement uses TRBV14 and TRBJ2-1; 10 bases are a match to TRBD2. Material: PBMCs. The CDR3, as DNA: TGTGCCAGCAGCCAAGATCTAGCGGGAGCTAGGAAGGATGAGCAGTTCTTC. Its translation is CASSQDLAGARKDEQFF.